This TCR beta chain emerged from a study of T cells after yellow fever vaccination. On the study more broadly: Fractions of limited cellularity were prepared by means of SMART-Seq v4 Ultra Low Input.

Study outcomes and limitations: Post-booster samples contained most primary-vaccination clones (approximately 95% CD4, less than 90% CD8). From the bulk population, abundant clonotypes could contaminate and appear within FACS-sorted repertoires.

It was through 5'RACE template switching that TCR cDNA was made, with a universal primer site and UMIs added. Via MiXCR, TCRdb re-called the 5' RACE reads, giving one row per CDR3 protein. The data show a few hundred thousand distinct CDR3 sequences, about a sixth seen once. This CDR3 is 14 amino acids long. V lost 5 bases, J lost 1 base, and 4 bases stayed unmatched. Germline V gene data show CDR1 as SGHAT and CDR2 as FQDESV (reference sequence). Only a few counts were recorded for this clonotype. Antigen specificity is unknown. The TCR originated in a man younger than 35 who received the YFV17D yellow fever vaccine. The rearrangement joins TRBV11-1 to TRBJ1-1; 7 bases map to TRBD1. The sequenced sample was PBMCs, obtained less than 6 days after the first yellow fever vaccination. CDR3 DNA: TGTGCCAGCAGCCAACGGACAGGGAACACTGAAGCTTTCTTT. This encodes CASSQRTGNTEAFF. The full variable domain, in which reference TRBV11-1 and TRBJ1-1 provide the parts outside the CDR3, is EAEVAQSPRYKITEKSQAVAFWCDPISGHATLYWYRQILGQGPELLVQFQDESVVDDSQLPKDRFSAERLKGVDSTLKIQPAELGDSAMYLCASSQRTGNTEAFFGQGTRLTVV.